This T cell receptor beta chain stems from a study of OX40 agonist ivuxolimab in advanced cancers. A note on the overall study: Ivuxolimab was a fully human IgG2 agonistic monoclonal antibody targeting the costimulatory receptor OX40 (CD134). Patients were allowed to have had prior anti-PD-1, anti-PD-L1 or anti-CTLA-4 therapy, and around two fifths of the dose-escalation patients had been treated with checkpoint inhibitors. Of the roughly 52 dose-escalation patients, hepatocellular carcinoma was present in approximately 20, melanoma in around 15, renal cell carcinoma in 9 and head and neck cancer in 9. Intravenous ivuxolimab was administered to patients every 2 weeks at six dose levels: 0.01, 0.1, 0.3, 1.5, 3 and 10 mg/kg. The paper reports the monotherapy dose-escalation portion (N of about 54 patients) of the phase I ivuxolimab trial. Three dose-escalation patients achieved partial responses, one with hepatocellular carcinoma and two with cutaneous melanoma. The purpose of peripheral TCRbeta sequencing was to test whether ivuxolimab changed TCR sequence diversity and led to clonal T-cell expansion. A male proportion of around 83% and a mean age of 60 years, ranging from 23 to 79, were recorded for the dose-escalation cohort.

Genomic DNA was isolated from the sorted cells so that the TCRbeta CDR3 region could be sequenced. TCRbeta CDR3 regions were sequenced using the immunoSEQ Assay. Drawn from immuneACCESS, this table holds only the in-frame rearrangements with V and J called that TCRdb kept. Clones are partly lost; checked studies trace under half to an unresolved V gene and leave the rest unexplained. The sample table lists about 79,000 clones, about 88% of them with a count of one. Approximately 4% of the sample goes to the ten largest clones. Patients with a history of autoimmune disease or receiving systemic immunosuppression were excluded from the trial. Peripheral blood for TCR sequencing was collected from all dose cohorts at baseline, on cycle 4 day 1, and on cycle 7 day 1. The samples were drawn from a first-in-human, open-label, multicenter phase I dose-escalation trial of ivuxolimab. Adults with locally advanced or metastatic head and neck squamous cell, hepatocellular, melanoma or renal cell carcinoma were enrolled in the trial. Before TCR sequencing, CD4+ T cells and CD8+ T cells from peripheral blood were sorted into separate populations.

Trimming takes 6 bases off V and 6 bases off J; junction bases not matched to a gene: 6. The CDR3 runs 15 amino acids, cysteine and phenylalanine included. The sequence is cut down to CDR3 DNA, 45 bases in frame from base 1. According to the germline V gene, CDR1 reads MNHNS and CDR2 reads SASEGT. Results the study describes overall, beyond this receptor: In partial responders in the 0.1-3.0 mg/kg groups, normalized peripheral clonal expansion was found to be among the lowest, especially among CD8+ T cells. On average, CD8+ T cells showed more expanded clones than CD4+ T cells after ivuxolimab. Low levels of normalized T-cell clonal expansion were also shown by some nonresponding patients. Which antigens the clonally expanded peripheral T cells were specific for was not determined. At doses of 0.1 to 3.0 mg/kg, clonal expansion of both CD4+ and CD8+ blood T cells was observed from baseline to week 6.

Regarding this clone: Its antigen is not yet known. No per-base quality is available; no much larger clone lies one base away.

The clonotype comes from an adult with an advanced solid tumor such as melanoma, head and neck, liver or kidney cancer. The rearrangement combines TRBV6-1 with TRBJ2-1, with TRBD1 identical over 12 junction bases. Here the sequenced sample was CD4+ or CD8+ T cells sorted from blood, taken in a trial of the OX40 agonist ivuxolimab. CDR3 sequence: CASRGQGASANEQFF. Here is the DNA: TGTGCCAGCAGGGGACAGGGGGCTAGCGCCAATGAGCAGTTCTTC.